This TCR beta chain stems from a study of T cell repertoires in cytomegalovirus infection. Findings and limits, study-wide: Clonotype analysis showed dominance of the ex vivo response by HLA-C-restricted CMV-specific TCR beta clonotypes. People with CMV and the relevant HLA were identified by cumulative public TCR beta family frequency.

TCRdb re-analysed the reads in MiXCR, keeping a single row per CDR3 protein. The sample includes about 260,000 distinct CDR3 sequences, around 15% of them seen just once. In this sample, this clonotype turned up many times. Its antigen is still unknown. J lost 6 bases, V lost 5 bases, and 12 bases had no gene match. Looked up from germline, CDR1 is SGHTA and CDR2 is FQGNSA. The length of the CDR3 is 15 residues. This clonotype originated in a human donor in good health (CMV status not recorded). Some clones in this sample may be carry-over from other donors' samples. The sequencing input was PBMCs. The J gene is TRBJ2-7, the V gene TRBV7-2; 8 bases are shared with TRBD1. DNA of the CDR3: TGTGCCAGCAGCCAAACATCGACAGGGGTGGGCGAGCAGTACTTC. It codes for CASSQTSTGVGEQYF. The variable domain in full, with the rest retrieved from reference TRBV7-2 and TRBJ2-7, is GAGVSQSPSNKVTEKGKDVELRCDPISGHTALYWYRQSLGQGLEFLIYFQGNSAPDKSGLPSDRFSAERTGGSVSTLTIQRTQQEDSAVYLCASSQTSTGVGEQYFGPGTRLTVT.